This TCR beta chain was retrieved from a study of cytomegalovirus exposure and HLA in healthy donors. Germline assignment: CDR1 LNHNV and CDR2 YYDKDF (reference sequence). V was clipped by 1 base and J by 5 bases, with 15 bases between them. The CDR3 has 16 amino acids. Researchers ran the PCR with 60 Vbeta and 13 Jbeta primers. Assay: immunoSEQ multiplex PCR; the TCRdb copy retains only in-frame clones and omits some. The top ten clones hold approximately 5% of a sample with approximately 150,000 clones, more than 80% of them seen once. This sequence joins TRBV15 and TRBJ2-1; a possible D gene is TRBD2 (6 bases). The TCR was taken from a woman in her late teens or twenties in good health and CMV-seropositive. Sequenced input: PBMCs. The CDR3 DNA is TGTGCCACCAGCAGAGGGTCGGGACTTCGGAACAATGAGCAGTTCTTC. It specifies CATSRGSGLRNNEQFF.